The 31 T cell receptor beta chains below come from one sample, sequenced in a study of CD8+ T cells in alopecia areata. Extraction and reverse transcription of RNA yielded cDNA as the sequencing template. The data were produced by immunoSEQ multiplex PCR, yet TCRdb's version contains in-frame clones alone and is incomplete. The sample consists of 140,000 or so clones, less than 65% of them appearing once. The sequenced sample consisted of CD8+ T cells sorted from blood. The origin of the receptors is a human donor in good health.

The chain joins TRBV27 to TRBJ2-7; D is uncertain. The V gene's germline CDR1 is MNHEY and CDR2 SMNVEV (reference sequence). There are 12 residues in the CDR3. Trimming took 5 bases from V and 5 from J, leaving 10 bases between them. In nucleotides, the CDR3 is TGTGCCAGCAGTGAATTTGGGGACGAGCAGTACTTC. Translating gives CASSEFGDEQYF.

The J gene is TRBJ1-3, the V gene TRBV28; D uncertain. This CDR3 contains 11 residues. Germline CDR1 and CDR2: MDHEN and SYDVKM. With 7 bases removed from V and 4 bases from J, the gap between germline ends came to 5 bases. The CDR3 protein is CASNRGNTIYF. CDR3 bases: TGTGCCAGCAATAGGGGAAACACCATATATTTT.

The chain uses TRBV5-6 and TRBJ1-1; perhaps TRBD1 as D (5 bases). Germline V gives CDR1 SGHDT, CDR2 YYEEEE. V lost 4 bases and J 4 bases, leaving 5 bases between the germline ends. The CDR3 has 11 residues. The CDR3 sequence is CASSGGTEAFF. CDR3 DNA: TGTGCCAGCAGCGGGGGCACTGAAGCTTTCTTT.

V usage is TRBV29-1 and J usage is TRBJ2-7, with unresolved D. CDR3 length: 13 residues. Germline V gene sequence: CDR1 SQVTM, CDR2 ANQGSEA. V lost 6 bases and J lost 2, with 14 bases in between. The CDR3 coding sequence is TGCAGCGTGGCGAGTAGACAAACCTACGAGCAGTACTTC. It yields the protein CSVASRQTYEQYF.

V and J are TRBV6-5 and TRBJ2-2, with no clear D. The CDR3 loop spans 16 amino acids. The V gene lost 0 bases and the J gene lost 6 bases, with 14 bases spanning the gap. CDR1 MNHEY and CDR2 SVGAGI come from the germline V gene. The CDR3 sequence: CASSYSKSQVAGELFF. The DNA of the CDR3 is TGTGCCAGCAGTTACTCGAAAAGCCAGGTAGCCGGGGAGCTGTTTTTT.

This chain joins TRBV29-1 and TRBJ2-6, with D tentatively TRBD1 (5 bases). CDR1 and CDR2 (germline): SQVTM, ANQGSEA. The CDR3 is 20 amino acids. V dropped 0 bases and J dropped 0 bases, with 21 bases sitting between them. The CDR3 DNA follows: TGCAGCGTTGAAGATCGCCAGGGAACAATTTCTAGCTCTGGGGCCAACGTCCTGACTTTC. Translating gives CSVEDRQGTISSSGANVLTF. The full variable domain, completed using reference TRBV29-1 and TRBJ2-6, is SAVISQKPSRDICQRGTSLTIQCQVDSQVTMMFWYRQQPGQSLTLIATANQGSEATYESGFVIDKFPISRPNLTFSTLTVSNMSPEDSSIYLCSVEDRQGTISSSGANVLTFGAGSRLTVL.

V is TRBV29-1 and J is TRBJ2-7; D is undetermined. Germline assignment: CDR1 SQVTM and CDR2 ANQGSEA. The germline V and J ends were trimmed by 4 bases and 5 bases, with 9 bases remaining between them. The CDR3 is made up of 11 amino acids. The CDR3 loop is CSVGLLNEQYF. CDR3 in DNA: TGCAGCGTTGGTCTCTTGAACGAGCAGTACTTC.

This clone has just a few counts. The chain has TRBV19 and TRBJ2-1; TRBD1 matches at 11 bases. Germline assignment: CDR1 LNHDA and CDR2 SQIVND (reference sequence). The ends lost 6 bases at V and 1 base at J; junction bases unmatched: 5. The CDR3 sequence is 16 residues long. CDR3 sequence (DNA): TGTGCCAGTAGCCTAGGGACAGGGGGGTCCTACAATGAGCAGTTCTTC. This gives the protein CASSLGTGGSYNEQFF.

The rearrangement links TRBV30 to TRBJ1-4; a weak D match, TRBD1 (5 bases). Germline CDR1 is GTSNPN and CDR2 is SVGIG (reference sequence). Trimming removed 3 bases at V and 2 bases at J, with 16 bases between. This CDR3 region has 16 residues. CDR3 amino acids: CAWSPLLGGTNEKLFF. The CDR3 nucleotides are TGTGCCTGGAGCCCGCTCCTGGGGGGTACTAATGAAAAACTGTTTTTT.

DNA for the CDR3: TGTGCCAGCAGTTCGGGGGGGGAGTACGAGCAGTACTTC. This gives the protein CASSSGGEYEQYF. The chain employs TRBV27 and TRBJ2-7, with 8 positions matching TRBD2. With V trimmed by 4 bases and J by 4 bases, 3 bases remained unmatched. CDR3 length equals 13 residues. The germline V gene has CDR1 MNHEY and CDR2 SMNVEV (reference sequence).

V usage is TRBV7-8 and J usage is TRBJ1-2; weak D call: TRBD1 (5 bases). V lost 0 bases to trimming and J lost 7 bases, with 9 bases between them. Looked up from germline, CDR1 is SGHVS and CDR2 is FQNEAQ. CDR3 length: 13 residues. CDR3 DNA: TGTGCCAGCAGCTTAGCCTCAGGGTCTGGCTACACCTTC. The encoded protein is CASSLASGSGYTF.

The chain couples TRBV4-1 to TRBJ2-7; 10 bases are shared with TRBD1. The trim removed 1 base at V and 6 bases at J, leaving 9 bases unmatched. The germline gives CDR1 MGHRA, CDR2 YSYEKL. The CDR3 extends over 16 amino acids. CDR3 coding DNA: TGCGCCAGCAGCCAAGTTGGTGGACAGGGGGTAGTCGAGCAGTACTTC. Translation: CASSQVGGQGVVEQYF.

This chain links TRBV27 with TRBJ2-2; 12 bases match TRBD2. The CDR3 spans 13 residues. Trimming took 10 bases from V and 5 from J; bases not matched to a gene: 2. Germline lookup yields CDR1 MNHEY and CDR2 SMNVEV (reference sequence). The CDR3 protein is CATLAGGTGELFF. The CDR3 nucleotides are TGTGCCACGCTAGCGGGAGGGACCGGGGAGCTGTTTTTT.

The chain links TRBV29-1 to TRBJ1-2, with TRBD1 identical over 8 bases. This CDR3 contains 14 residues. The V segment lost 0 bases and the J segment 0 bases; nucleotides outside the gene matches: 0. The germline V gene has CDR1 SQVTM and CDR2 ANQGSEA. The CDR3 protein is CSVEEGQANYGYTF. CDR3 nucleotide sequence: TGCAGCGTTGAAGAGGGACAGGCTAACTATGGCTACACCTTC.

This chain uses TRBV7-9 with TRBJ2-3, with TRBD2 matching 10 bases. V shed 2 bases, J shed 1 base, and the junction held 9 bases outside the gene matches. The CDR3 length is 18 residues. CDR1 SEHNR and CDR2 FQNEAQ come from the germline V gene (reference sequence). The CDR3 DNA sequence: TGTGCCAGCAGCTTACTAGGACTAGCGGTGGGAGGCACAGATACGCAGTATTTT. Translating gives CASSLLGLAVGGTDTQYF.

V and J are TRBV13 and TRBJ2-1; unclear D gene. The V end was cut by 4 bases, the J end by 0 bases, with 10 bases between. Germline CDR1 PRHDT, CDR2 FYEKMQ (reference sequence). The CDR3 contains 15 residues. CDR3 bases: TGTGCCAGCAGCTCACGACTCACCTCCTACAATGAGCAGTTCTTC. This translates into CASSSRLTSYNEQFF.

The rearrangement joins TRBV6-1 to TRBJ1-1; D call uncertain. Deletions cut 2 bases from V and 10 bases from J, with 8 bases between. Per germline, CDR1 MNHNS and CDR2 SASEGT. The CDR3 is 11 amino acids. The CDR3 is CASSEFWGAFF. The DNA of the CDR3 is TGTGCCAGCAGTGAATTCTGGGGAGCTTTCTTT.

This clone was picked up one time. The V call is TRBV30, the J call TRBJ1-5; D not resolved. Trimming took 0 bases from V and 6 from J, leaving 12 bases between them. This CDR3 is 14 amino acids long. Germline V CDR1 and CDR2: GTSNPN, SVGIG (reference sequence). CDR3 DNA: TGTGCCTGGAGTGTAACGGGATTTGGTCAGCCCCAGCATTTT. This translates into CAWSVTGFGQPQHF.

The V call is TRBV7-2, the J call TRBJ2-3; a weak D match, TRBD2 (7 bases). With 1 base removed from V and 2 bases from J, the gap between germline ends came to 10 bases. The CDR3 totals 15 residues. Germline-derived CDR1 and CDR2 are SGHTA and FQGNSA. CDR3: CASSLEAGATDTQYF. The CDR3 nucleotides are TGTGCCAGCAGCTTAGAGGCGGGGGCCACAGATACGCAGTATTTT.

The CDR3 DNA follows: TGCAGCGTTGAATCTGGGGATAGCACCGGGGAGCTGTTTTTT. Translated: CSVESGDSTGELFF. The chain employs TRBV29-1 and TRBJ2-2; D not certain. Germline CDR1 SQVTM, CDR2 ANQGSEA. This CDR3 contains 14 residues. V lost 2 bases and J 4 bases, leaving 11 bases between the germline ends.

V is TRBV15 and J is TRBJ2-3, with D possibly being TRBD1 (7 bases). V dropped 5 bases and J dropped 1 base, with 28 bases sitting between them. The CDR3 is 20 amino acids. From germline, CDR1 is LNHNV and CDR2 YYDKDF (reference sequence). CDR3 amino acids: CATSPIEEVRRDSGTDTQYF. The CDR3 coding sequence is TGTGCCACCAGCCCTATCGAGGAGGTCAGGCGGGACAGTGGCACAGATACGCAGTATTTT.

The rearrangement joins TRBV6-5 to TRBJ2-1, with D hard to call. V was pared by 6 bases and J by 5 bases, with 11 bases between. CDR1 is MNHEY, CDR2 SVGAGI, per germline. The CDR3 is made up of 13 amino acids. The CDR3 loop is CASSPGRNNEQFF. The CDR3 DNA reads as TGTGCCAGCAGCCCCGGACGGAACAATGAGCAGTTCTTC.

V gene TRBV13 combines with J gene TRBJ2-5; perhaps D is TRBD1 or TRBD2 (5 bases each). V lost 3 bases and J 3 bases, leaving 8 bases between the germline ends. This CDR3 region has 13 residues. CDR1 is PRHDT and CDR2 is FYEKMQ in the germline V gene (reference sequence). CDR3 region: CASSFRGEETQYF. The CDR3 DNA sequence: TGTGCCAGCAGCTTCAGAGGGGAAGAGACCCAGTACTTC.

The chain links TRBV30 to TRBJ1-4; D unclear. The CDR3 is 17 residues long. Trimming stripped 3 bases from V and 8 bases from J, with 25 bases between. The germline V gene encodes CDR1 GTSNPN and CDR2 SVGIG (reference sequence). CDR3 in amino acids: CAWSGAIWDPAGEKLFF. Here the CDR3 DNA reads TGTGCCTGGAGCGGTGCCATTTGGGATCCCGCGGGAGAAAAACTGTTTTTT.

The chain is built from TRBV5-4 and TRBJ2-7; TRBD2 agrees at 14 bases. CDR1 and CDR2 (germline): SGHNT, YYREEE (reference sequence). V dropped 4 bases and J dropped 2; count of bases not matched to a gene: 11. CDR3 length: 18 amino acids. This CDR3 is CASSAAGTSGGTTYEQYF. DNA for the CDR3: TGTGCCAGCAGCGCCGCCGGGACTAGCGGGGGCACAACCTACGAGCAGTACTTC.

The CDR3 coding sequence is TGTGCCAGCAGCTTAGCGCCCCTCGACGGGTACAATGAGCAGTTCTTC. This codes for CASSLAPLDGYNEQFF. The chain has TRBV7-2 and TRBJ2-1; D is unresolved. The V gene's germline CDR1 is SGHTA and CDR2 FQGNSA. V was pared by 0 bases and J by 4 bases, with 13 bases between. The CDR3 has 16 amino acids.

This clone was counted a few times. The chain combines TRBV10-3 with TRBJ2-1, with 11 nucleotides matching TRBD1. The germline V gene has CDR1 ENHRY and CDR2 SYGVKD. V lost 9 bases and J lost 5; bases outside the gene matches: 6. This CDR3 has 14 residues. Here the CDR3 reads CAIADRGLHNEQFF. CDR3 DNA sequence: TGTGCCATTGCGGACAGGGGGCTTCACAATGAGCAGTTCTTC.

The table lists this clone with a count of one. The rearrangement links TRBV6-5 to TRBJ2-3, with D tentatively TRBD2 (5 bases). CDR3 length: 15 amino acids. Germline loops: CDR1 MNHEY, CDR2 SVGAGI. V was clipped by 0 bases and J by 6 bases, with 13 bases between them. The CDR3 loop is CASSYSGVGPDTQYF. Here the CDR3 DNA reads TGTGCCAGCAGTTACTCCGGGGTCGGCCCCGATACGCAGTATTTT.

The chain recombines TRBV11-2 with TRBJ2-5; no reliable D call. Per the germline V gene, CDR1 is SGHAT and CDR2 is FQNNGV. The CDR3 runs to 12 residues. V gave up 5 bases and J gave up 0 bases, with 4 bases separating them. The CDR3 nucleotides are TGTGCCAGCAGCCCGAACCAAGAGACCCAGTACTTC. Protein sequence: CASSPNQETQYF.

The chain is built from TRBV19 and TRBJ2-2; TRBD2 is a possible D gene (5 bases). Per the germline V gene, CDR1 is LNHDA and CDR2 is SQIVND (reference sequence). V was trimmed by 2 bases and J by 4 bases, leaving 23 bases between them. This CDR3 contains 19 residues. CDR3 nucleotides: TGTGCCAGTAGTATATTATCAGGAAGGACCGGACGGGGCACCGGGGAGCTGTTTTTT. Protein sequence: CASSILSGRTGRGTGELFF.

This clone has a handful of counts. The V gene is TRBV9, the J gene TRBJ2-7; D is undetermined. The germline gives CDR1 SGDLS, CDR2 YYNGEE. V shed 1 base and J shed 5 bases, with 13 bases lying between them. There are 14 residues in the CDR3. The DNA of the CDR3 is TGTGCCAGCAGCGTAAAAGGGTTCGGCGACGAGCAGTACTTC. Amino acid sequence: CASSVKGFGDEQYF.